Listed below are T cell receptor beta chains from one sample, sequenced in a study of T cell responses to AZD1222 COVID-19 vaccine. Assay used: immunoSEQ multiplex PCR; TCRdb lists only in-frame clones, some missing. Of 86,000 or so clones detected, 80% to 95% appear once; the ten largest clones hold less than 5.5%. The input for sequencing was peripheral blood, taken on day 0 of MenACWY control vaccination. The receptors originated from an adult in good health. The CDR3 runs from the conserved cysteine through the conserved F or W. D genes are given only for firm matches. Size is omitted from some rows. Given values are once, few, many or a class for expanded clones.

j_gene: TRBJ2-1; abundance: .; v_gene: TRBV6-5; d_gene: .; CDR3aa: CASRPTLWAYNEQFF; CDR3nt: TGTGCCAGCAGGCCCACTCTCTGGGCCTACAATGAGCAGTTCTTC
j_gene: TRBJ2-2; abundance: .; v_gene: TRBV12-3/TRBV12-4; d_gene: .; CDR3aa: CASSRTNTGELFF; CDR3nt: TGTGCCAGCAGCCGAACGAACACCGGGGAGCTGTTTTTT
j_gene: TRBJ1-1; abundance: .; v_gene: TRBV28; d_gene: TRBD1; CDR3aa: CASSLRTGEAFF; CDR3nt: TGTGCCAGCAGTCTCAGGACAGGAGAAGCTTTCTTT
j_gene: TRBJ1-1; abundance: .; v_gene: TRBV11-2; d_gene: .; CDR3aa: CASSLVGPNTEAFF; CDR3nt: TGTGCCAGCAGCTTAGTCGGGCCGAACACTGAAGCTTTCTTT
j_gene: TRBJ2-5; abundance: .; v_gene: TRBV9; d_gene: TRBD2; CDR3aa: CASSVAPLQREREETQYF; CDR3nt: TGTGCCAGCAGCGTAGCCCCCCTCCAGCGGGAAAGGGAAGAGACCCAGTACTTC
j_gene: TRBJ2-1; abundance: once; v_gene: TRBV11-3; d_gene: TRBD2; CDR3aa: CASSLERETLEEQFF; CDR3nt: TGTGCCAGCAGCTTGGAGCGGGAGACGTTGGAGGAGCAGTTCTTC
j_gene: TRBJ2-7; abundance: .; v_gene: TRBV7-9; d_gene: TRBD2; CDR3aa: CASRAGAADWYF; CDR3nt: TGTGCCAGCAGAGCGGGGGCGGCGGACTGGTACTTC
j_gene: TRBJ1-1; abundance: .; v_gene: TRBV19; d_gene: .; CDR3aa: CASSMPGMNTEAFF; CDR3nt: TGTGCCAGTAGTATGCCAGGGATGAACACTGAAGCTTTCTTT
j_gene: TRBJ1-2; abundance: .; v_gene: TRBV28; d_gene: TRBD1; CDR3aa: CASSQGQGSTYGYTF; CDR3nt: TGTGCCAGCAGTCAAGGACAGGGCTCTACCTATGGCTACACCTTC
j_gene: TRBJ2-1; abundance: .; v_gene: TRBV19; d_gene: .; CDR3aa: CASSPPGYNNEQFF; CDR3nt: TGTGCCAGTAGTCCCCCAGGGTACAACAATGAGCAGTTCTTC
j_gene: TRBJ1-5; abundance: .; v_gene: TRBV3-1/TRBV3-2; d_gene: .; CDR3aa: CANPRDIYSNQPQHF; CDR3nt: TGTGCCAACCCTCGGGACATCTATAGCAATCAGCCCCAGCATTTT
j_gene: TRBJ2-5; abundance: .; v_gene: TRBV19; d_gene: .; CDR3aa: CATRGGSETQYF; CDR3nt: TGTGCCACCCGAGGGGGATCAGAGACCCAGTACTTC
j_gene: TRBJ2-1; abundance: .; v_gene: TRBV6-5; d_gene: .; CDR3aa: CASSYGAGQFF; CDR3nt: TGTGCCAGCAGTTACGGGGCCGGACAGTTCTTC
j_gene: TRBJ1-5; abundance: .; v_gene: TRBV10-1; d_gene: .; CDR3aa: CAREAPIIRPQHF; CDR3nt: TGCGCCAGGGAGGCCCCAATCATCCGGCCCCAGCATTTT
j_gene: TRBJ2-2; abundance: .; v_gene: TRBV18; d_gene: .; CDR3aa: CASSPVPGELFF; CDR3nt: TGTGCCAGCTCACCGGTCCCCGGGGAGCTGTTTTTT
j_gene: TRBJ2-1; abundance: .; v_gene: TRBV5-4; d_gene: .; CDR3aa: CASSLPLSDNEQFF; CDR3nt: TGTGCCAGCAGCTTGCCTTTGTCAGACAATGAGCAGTTCTTC
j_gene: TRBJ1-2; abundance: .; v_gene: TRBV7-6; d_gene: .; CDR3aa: CAIQTGGYTF; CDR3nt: TGTGCCATTCAGACGGGGGGCTACACCTTC
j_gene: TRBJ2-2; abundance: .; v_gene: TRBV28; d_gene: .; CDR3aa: CASIRWDTGELFF; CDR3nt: TGTGCCAGCATAAGATGGGACACCGGGGAGCTGTTTTTT
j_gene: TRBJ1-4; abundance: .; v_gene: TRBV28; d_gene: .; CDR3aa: CASSLGPNEKLFF; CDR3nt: TGTGCCAGCAGTTTGGGTCCTAATGAAAAACTGTTTTTT
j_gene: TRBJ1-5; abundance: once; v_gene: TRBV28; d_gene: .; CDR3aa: CASSHAGGDNQPQHF; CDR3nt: TGTGCCAGCAGCCATGCCGGAGGGGACAATCAGCCCCAGCATTTT
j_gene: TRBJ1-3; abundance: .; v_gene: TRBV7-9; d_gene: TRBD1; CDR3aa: CASSLRGTGGLHPGNTIYF; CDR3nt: TGTGCCAGCAGCTTACGCGGGACAGGGGGCCTTCACCCGGGAAACACCATATATTTT
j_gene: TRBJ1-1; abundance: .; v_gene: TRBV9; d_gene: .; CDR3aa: CAGARENTEAFF; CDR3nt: TGTGCCGGCGCGAGGGAGAACACTGAAGCTTTCTTT
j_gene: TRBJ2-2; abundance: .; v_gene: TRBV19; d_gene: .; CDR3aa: CASRLQPGTNTGELFF; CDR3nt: TGTGCCAGTAGACTACAACCGGGGACGAACACCGGGGAGCTGTTTTTT
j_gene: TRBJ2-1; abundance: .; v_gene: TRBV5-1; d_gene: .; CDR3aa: CASSSQDPTMMQFF; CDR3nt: TGCGCCAGCAGCTCTCAGGACCCCACAATGATGCAGTTCTTC
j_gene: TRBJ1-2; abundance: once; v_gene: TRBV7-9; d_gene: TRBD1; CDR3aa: CASSLGQGSNYGYTF; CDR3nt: TGTGCCAGCAGCTTGGGACAGGGCTCTAACTATGGCTACACCTTC
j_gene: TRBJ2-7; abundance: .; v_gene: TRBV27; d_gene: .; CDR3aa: CASSSGWSEQYF; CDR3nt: TGTGCCAGCAGTTCGGGTTGGAGCGAGCAGTACTTC
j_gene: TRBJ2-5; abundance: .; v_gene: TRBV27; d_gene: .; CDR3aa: CASSPGGLKETQYF; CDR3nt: TGTGCCAGCAGTCCCGGTGGGCTCAAGGAGACCCAGTACTTC
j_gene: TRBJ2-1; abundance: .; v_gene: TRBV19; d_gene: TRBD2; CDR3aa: CASSILIAGVDNYNEQFF; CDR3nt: TGTGCCAGTAGTATCCTGATAGCGGGAGTTGATAACTACAATGAGCAGTTCTTC
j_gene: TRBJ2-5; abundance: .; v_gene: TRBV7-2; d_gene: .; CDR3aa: CASSLRQPGETQYF; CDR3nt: TGTGCCAGCAGCTTAAGACAGCCGGGAGAGACCCAGTACTTC
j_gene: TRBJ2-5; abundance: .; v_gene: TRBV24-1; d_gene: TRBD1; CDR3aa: CATSDPGTGGETQYF; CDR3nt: TGTGCCACCAGTGACCCCGGGACAGGGGGGGAGACCCAGTACTTC
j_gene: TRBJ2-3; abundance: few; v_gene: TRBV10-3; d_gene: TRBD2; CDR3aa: CAISESEGKSGRNTQYF; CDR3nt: TGTGCCATCAGTGAGTCGGAAGGGAAAAGCGGGAGAAATACGCAGTATTTT
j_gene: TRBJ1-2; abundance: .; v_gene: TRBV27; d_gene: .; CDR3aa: CASSFEGNYGYTF; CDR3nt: TGTGCCAGCAGTTTTGAGGGGAACTATGGCTACACCTTC
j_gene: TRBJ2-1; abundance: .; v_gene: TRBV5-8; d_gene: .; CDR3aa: CASTQASSYNEQFF; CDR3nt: TGTGCCAGCACCCAGGCTTCCTCCTACAATGAGCAGTTCTTC
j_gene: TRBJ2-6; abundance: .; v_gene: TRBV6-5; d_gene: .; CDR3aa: CASTVGLAGANVLTF; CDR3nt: TGTGCCAGCACGGTGGGACTGGCTGGGGCCAACGTCCTGACTTTC
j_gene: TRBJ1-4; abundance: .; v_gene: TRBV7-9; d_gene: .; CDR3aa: CASSLDITNEKLFF; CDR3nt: TGTGCCAGCAGCTTAGACATAACTAATGAAAAACTGTTTTTT
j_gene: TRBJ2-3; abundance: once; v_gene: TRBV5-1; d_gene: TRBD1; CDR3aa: CASSRQGANTDTQYF; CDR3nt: TGCGCCAGCAGCCGACAGGGGGCGAACACAGATACGCAGTATTTT
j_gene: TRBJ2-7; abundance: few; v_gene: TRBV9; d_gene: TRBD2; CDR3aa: CASSPRGAGGLYEQYF; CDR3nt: TGTGCCAGCAGCCCCCGCGGCGCGGGAGGACTCTACGAGCAGTACTTC
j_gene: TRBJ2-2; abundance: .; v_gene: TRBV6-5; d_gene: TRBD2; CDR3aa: CASRGLGSAGELFF; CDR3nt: TGTGCCAGCAGGGGACTAGGTAGTGCCGGGGAGCTGTTTTTT
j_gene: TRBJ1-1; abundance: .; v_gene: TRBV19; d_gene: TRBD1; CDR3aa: CASSGTVMNTEAFF; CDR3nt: TGTGCCAGTAGTGGGACAGTCATGAACACTGAAGCTTTCTTT
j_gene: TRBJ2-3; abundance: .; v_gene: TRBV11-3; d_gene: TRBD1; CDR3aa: CASSSQGAGDTQYF; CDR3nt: TGTGCCAGCAGCTCACAGGGGGCGGGAGATACGCAGTATTTT
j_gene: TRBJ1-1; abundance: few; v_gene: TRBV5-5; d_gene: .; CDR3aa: CASTQTGSRDTEAFF; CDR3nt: TGTGCCAGCACCCAAACAGGGTCACGAGACACTGAAGCTTTCTTT
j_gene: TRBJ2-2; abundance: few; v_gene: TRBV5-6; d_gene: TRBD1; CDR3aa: CASSLVPGQGAGELFF; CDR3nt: TGTGCCAGCAGCTTGGTCCCGGGACAGGGGGCCGGGGAGCTGTTTTTT
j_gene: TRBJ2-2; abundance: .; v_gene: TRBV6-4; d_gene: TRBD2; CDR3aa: CASSPSLGGSGELFF; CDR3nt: TGTGCCAGCAGTCCCTCCCTCGGGGGGTCCGGGGAGCTGTTTTTT
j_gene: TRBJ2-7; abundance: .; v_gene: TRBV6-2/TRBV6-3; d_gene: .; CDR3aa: CASSYSTRAGAAHPYEQYF; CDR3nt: TGTGCCAGCAGTTACTCTACCCGCGCAGGGGCCGCACATCCCTACGAGCAGTACTTC
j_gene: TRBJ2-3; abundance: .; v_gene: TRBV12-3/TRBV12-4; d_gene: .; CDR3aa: CASRLHTDTQYF; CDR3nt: TGTGCCAGCAGATTACACACAGATACGCAGTATTTT
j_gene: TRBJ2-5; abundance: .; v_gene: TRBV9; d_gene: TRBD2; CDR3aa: CASSGAGVQETQYF; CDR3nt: TGTGCCAGCAGCGGGGCGGGGGTCCAAGAGACCCAGTACTTC
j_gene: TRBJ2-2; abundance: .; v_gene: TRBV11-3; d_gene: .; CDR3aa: CASSPNIHRELFF; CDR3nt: TGTGCCAGCAGCCCAAATATCCATCGGGAGCTGTTTTTT
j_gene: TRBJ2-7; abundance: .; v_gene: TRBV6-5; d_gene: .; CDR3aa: CASSYWGELVYEQYF; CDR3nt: TGTGCCAGCAGTTACTGGGGGGAGTTGGTCTACGAGCAGTACTTC
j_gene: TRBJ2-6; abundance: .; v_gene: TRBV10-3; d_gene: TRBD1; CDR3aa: CAIRQGALTNVLTF; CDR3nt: TGTGCCATCAGGCAGGGGGCGCTGACCAACGTCCTGACTTTC